Sequencing of this T cell receptor beta chain was carried out in a study of T-cell reconstitution after alpha-beta-depleted transplantation in children. This clonotype was seen ten or more times. Unique molecular identifiers were used in preparing the TCRbeta library. MiXCR, applied by TCRdb to the PCR reads, yields one record per CDR3 protein. The sample has around 340,000 distinct CDR3 sequences; less than 15% are singletons. Per germline, CDR1 LGHNA and CDR2 YSLEER. The CDR3 totals 18 residues. J lost 0 bases, V lost 0 bases, and 2 bases had no gene match. Material: PBMCs, obtained from the stem cell graft. This sequence originates from a human donor who donated a stem cell graft to a child with Fanconi anemia. This chain joins TRBV4-3 and TRBJ2-2; 12 bases match TRBD2. The CDR3 DNA sequence: TGCGCCAGCAGCCAAGACCCTAGCGGGGGGGCGAACACCGGGGAGCTGTTTTTT. It yields the protein CASSQDPSGGANTGELFF.